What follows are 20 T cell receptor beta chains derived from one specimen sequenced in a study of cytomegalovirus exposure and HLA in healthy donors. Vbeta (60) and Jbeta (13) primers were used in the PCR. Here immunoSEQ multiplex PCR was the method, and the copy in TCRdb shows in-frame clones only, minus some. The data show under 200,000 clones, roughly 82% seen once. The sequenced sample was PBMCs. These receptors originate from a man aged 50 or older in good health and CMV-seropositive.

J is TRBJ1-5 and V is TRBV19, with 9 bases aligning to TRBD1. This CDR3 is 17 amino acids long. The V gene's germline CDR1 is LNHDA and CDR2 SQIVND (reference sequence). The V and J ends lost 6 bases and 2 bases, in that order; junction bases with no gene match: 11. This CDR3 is CASSPGTGRVGNQPQHF. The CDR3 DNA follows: TGTGCCAGTAGCCCCGGGACAGGGAGGGTCGGCAATCAGCCCCAGCATTTT.

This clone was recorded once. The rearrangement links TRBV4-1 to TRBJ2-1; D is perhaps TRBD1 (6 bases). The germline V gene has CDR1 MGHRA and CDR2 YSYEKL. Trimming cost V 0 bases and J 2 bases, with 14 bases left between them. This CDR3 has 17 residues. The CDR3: CASSQDAWTVTYNEQFF. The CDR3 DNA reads TGCGCCAGCAGCCAAGACGCCTGGACAGTGACCTACAATGAGCAGTTCTTC.

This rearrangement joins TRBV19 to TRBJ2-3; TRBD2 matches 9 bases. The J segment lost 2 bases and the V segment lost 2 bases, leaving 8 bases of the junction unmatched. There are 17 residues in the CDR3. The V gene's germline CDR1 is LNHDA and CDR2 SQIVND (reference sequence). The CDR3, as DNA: TGTGCCAGTAGTATAAGGCGGACTAGCGCCTACACAGATACGCAGTATTTT. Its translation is CASSIRRTSAYTDTQYF.

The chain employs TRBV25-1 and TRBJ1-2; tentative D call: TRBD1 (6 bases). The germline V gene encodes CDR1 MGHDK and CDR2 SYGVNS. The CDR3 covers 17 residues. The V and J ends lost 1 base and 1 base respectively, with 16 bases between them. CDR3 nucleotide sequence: TGTGCCAGCAGTGAATCGGGCAGGGGAATAGGTAACTATGGCTACACCTTC. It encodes CASSESGRGIGNYGYTF.

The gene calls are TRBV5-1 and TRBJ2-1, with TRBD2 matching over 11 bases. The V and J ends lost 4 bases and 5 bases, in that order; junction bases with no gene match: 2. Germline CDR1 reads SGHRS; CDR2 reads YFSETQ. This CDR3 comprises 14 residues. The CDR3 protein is CASSQGLADNEQFF. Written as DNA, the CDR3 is TGCGCCAGCAGCCAGGGACTAGCGGACAATGAGCAGTTCTTC.

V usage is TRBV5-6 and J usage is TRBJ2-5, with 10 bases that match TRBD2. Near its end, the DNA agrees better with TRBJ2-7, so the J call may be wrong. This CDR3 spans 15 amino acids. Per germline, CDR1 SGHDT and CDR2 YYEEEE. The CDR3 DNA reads TGTGCCAGCAGCTGGAAGGCTAGCGGGGGTTACGAGCAGTACTTC. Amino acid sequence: CASSWKASGGYEQYF.

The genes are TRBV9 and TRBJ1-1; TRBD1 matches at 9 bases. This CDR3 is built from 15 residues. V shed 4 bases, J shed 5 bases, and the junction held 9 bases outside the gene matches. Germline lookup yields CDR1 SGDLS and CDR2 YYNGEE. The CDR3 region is CASSLGDRGGTEAFF. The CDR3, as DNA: TGTGCCAGCAGCTTGGGTGACAGGGGGGGAACTGAAGCTTTCTTT.

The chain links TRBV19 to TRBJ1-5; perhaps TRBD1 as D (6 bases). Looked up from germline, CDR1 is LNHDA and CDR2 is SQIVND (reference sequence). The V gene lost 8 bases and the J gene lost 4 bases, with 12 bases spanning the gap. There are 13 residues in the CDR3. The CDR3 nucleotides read TGTGCCAGTGGGGTGACAGGAAATCAGCCCCAGCATTTT. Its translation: CASGVTGNQPQHF.

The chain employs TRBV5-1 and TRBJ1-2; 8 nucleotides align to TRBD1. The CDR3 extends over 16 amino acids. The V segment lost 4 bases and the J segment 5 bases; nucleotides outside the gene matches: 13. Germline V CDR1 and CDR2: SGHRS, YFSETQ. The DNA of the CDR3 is TGCGCCAGCAGCCCCGGACAGGGAAACCAAAAGTATGGCTACACCTTC. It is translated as CASSPGQGNQKYGYTF. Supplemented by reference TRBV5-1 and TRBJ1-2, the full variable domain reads KAGVTQTPRYLIKTRGQQVTLSCSPISGHRSVSWYQQTPGQGLQFLFEYFSETQRNKGNFPGRFSGRQFSNSRSEMNVSTLELGDSALYLCASSPGQGNQKYGYTFGSGTRLTVV.

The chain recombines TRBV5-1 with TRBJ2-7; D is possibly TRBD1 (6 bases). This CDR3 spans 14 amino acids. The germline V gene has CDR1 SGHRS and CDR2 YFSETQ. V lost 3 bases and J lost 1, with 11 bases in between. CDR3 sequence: CASSSKTGSYEQYF. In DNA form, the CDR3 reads TGCGCCAGCAGCTCCAAGACAGGTTCCTACGAGCAGTACTTC.

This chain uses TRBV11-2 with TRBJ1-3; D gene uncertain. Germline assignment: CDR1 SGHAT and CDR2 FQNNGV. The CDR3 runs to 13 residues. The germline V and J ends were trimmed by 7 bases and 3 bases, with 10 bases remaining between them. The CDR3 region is CASTLAGGNTIYF. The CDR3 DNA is TGTGCCAGCACTCTCGCGGGTGGAAACACCATATATTTT.

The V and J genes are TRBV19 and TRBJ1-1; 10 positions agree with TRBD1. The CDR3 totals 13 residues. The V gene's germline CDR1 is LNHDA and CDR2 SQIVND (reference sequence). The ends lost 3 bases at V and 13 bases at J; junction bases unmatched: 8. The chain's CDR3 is CASSIPGTGAGFF. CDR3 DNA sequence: TGTGCCAGTAGTATCCCCGGGACAGGGGCCGGTTTCTTT. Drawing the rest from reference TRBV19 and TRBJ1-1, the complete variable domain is DGGITQSPKYLFRKEGQNVTLSCEQNLNHDAMYWYRQDPGQGLRLIYYSQIVNDFQKGDIAEGYSVSREKKESFPLTVTSAQKNPTAFYLCASSIPGTGAGFFGQGTRLTVV.

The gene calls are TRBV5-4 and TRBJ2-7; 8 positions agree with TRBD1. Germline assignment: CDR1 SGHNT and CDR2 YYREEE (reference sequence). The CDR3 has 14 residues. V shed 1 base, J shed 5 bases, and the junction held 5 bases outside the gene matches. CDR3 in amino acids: CASSLWQGADEQYF. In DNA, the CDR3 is TGTGCCAGCAGCTTGTGGCAGGGGGCGGACGAGCAGTACTTC.

For the CDR3, the DNA is TGTGCCAGCAGCCCCCCACAGGGAACTGAAGCTTTCTTT. It is translated as CASSPPQGTEAFF. The rearrangement links TRBV5-4 to TRBJ1-1, with D possibly TRBD1 on 6 matching bases. This CDR3 comprises 13 residues. The V end lost 4 bases, the J end lost 5 bases, and 12 bases lay between the germline ends. The germline V gene has CDR1 SGHNT and CDR2 YYREEE (reference sequence).

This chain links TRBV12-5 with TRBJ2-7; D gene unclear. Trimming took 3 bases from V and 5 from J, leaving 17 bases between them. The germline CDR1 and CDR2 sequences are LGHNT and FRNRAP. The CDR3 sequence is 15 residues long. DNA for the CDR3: TGTGCTAGTGGTTTCGGTGCCCCCCCGAAAGACGAGCAGTACTTC. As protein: CASGFGAPPKDEQYF.

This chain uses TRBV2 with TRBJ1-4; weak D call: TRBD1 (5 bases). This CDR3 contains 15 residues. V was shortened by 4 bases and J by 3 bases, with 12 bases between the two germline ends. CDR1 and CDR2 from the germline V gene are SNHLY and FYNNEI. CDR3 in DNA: TGTGCCAGCAGTGCGGGAGGGACCCCTAATGAAAAACTGTTTTTT. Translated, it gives CASSAGGTPNEKLFF.

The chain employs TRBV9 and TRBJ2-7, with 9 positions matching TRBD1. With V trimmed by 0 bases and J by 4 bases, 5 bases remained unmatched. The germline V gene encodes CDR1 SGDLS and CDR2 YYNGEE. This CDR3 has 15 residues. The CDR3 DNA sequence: TGTGCCAGCAGCGTAGCTTGGGGACAGGGTTACGAGCAGTACTTC. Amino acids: CASSVAWGQGYEQYF.

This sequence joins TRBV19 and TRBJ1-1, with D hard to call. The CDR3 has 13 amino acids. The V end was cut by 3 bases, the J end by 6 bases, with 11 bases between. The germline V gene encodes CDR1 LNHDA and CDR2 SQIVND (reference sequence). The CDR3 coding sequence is TGTGCCAGTAGTATTAGGCGGGGTCCTGAAGCTTTCTTT. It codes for CASSIRRGPEAFF.

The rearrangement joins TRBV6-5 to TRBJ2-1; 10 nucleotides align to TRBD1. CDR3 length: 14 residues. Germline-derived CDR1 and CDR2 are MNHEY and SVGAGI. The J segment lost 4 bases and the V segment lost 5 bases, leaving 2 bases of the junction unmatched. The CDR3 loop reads CASSEGQGYNEQFF. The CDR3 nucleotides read TGTGCCAGCAGTGAGGGACAGGGGTACAATGAGCAGTTCTTC.

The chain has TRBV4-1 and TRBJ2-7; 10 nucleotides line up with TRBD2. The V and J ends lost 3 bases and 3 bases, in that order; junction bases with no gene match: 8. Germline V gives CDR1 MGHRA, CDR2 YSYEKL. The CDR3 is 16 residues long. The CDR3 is CASSQDGTSDFYEQYV. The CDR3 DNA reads TGCGCCAGCAGCCAGGACGGGACTAGCGACTTCTACGAGCAGTACGTC.